Listed here are 23 T cell receptor beta chains from one sample, sequenced in a study of beta chain features in type 1 diabetes. Expressed TCRB transcripts were sequenced because the entire RNA isolate underwent reverse transcription. The table came from immunoSEQ multiplex PCR; TCRdb's copy has only in-frame clones and leaves some out. The data contain 100,000 to 150,000 clones, roughly 17% of them seen just once; the ten biggest clones take up 2% to 3%. General study points: Moderate but significant shortening of TCRB CDR3s was recorded in all four CD4+ subsets from Type 1 diabetes patients.

These receptors lack a known antigen. The specimen sequenced was central memory CD4+ T cells from blood. The source of these receptors is a man aged 18 to 30 with type 1 diabetes.

The chain is built from TRBV7-2 and TRBJ2-7; 8 bases fit TRBD1. The CDR3 is made up of 14 amino acids. Germline V gene sequence: CDR1 SGHTA, CDR2 FQGNSA. Trimming cost V 5 bases and J 13 bases; bases outside gene matches: 16. CDR3 region: CASSRSLGQVVPYF. In nucleotides, the CDR3 is TGTGCCAGCAGCAGAAGCCTGGGACAGGTCGTCCCTTACTTC.

This chain links TRBV5-1 with TRBJ2-7, with 8 bases lining up with TRBD2. Trimming at V came to 0 bases and at J to 3 bases, leaving 14 bases not matched to a gene. CDR1 is SGHRS and CDR2 is YFSETQ in the germline V gene. The CDR3 has 18 amino acids. As DNA, the CDR3 is TGCGCCAGCAGCTTGGCCGCTACTACTAGCGGAGTGTTCTACGAGCAGTACTTC. Amino acid sequence: CASSLAATTSGVFYEQYF. The full variable domain, rest sourced from reference TRBV5-1 and TRBJ2-7, is KAGVTQTPRYLIKTRGQQVTLSCSPISGHRSVSWYQQTPGQGLQFLFEYFSETQRNKGNFPGRFSGRQFSNSRSEMNVSTLELGDSALYLCASSLAATTSGVFYEQYFGPGTRLTVT.

Only a few counts were recorded for this clone. The rearrangement links TRBV6-4 to TRBJ2-1; 10 nucleotides align to TRBD1. The CDR3 has 15 residues. Per germline, CDR1 MRHNA and CDR2 SNTAGT. V lost 3 bases, J lost 1 base, and 0 bases stayed unmatched. The CDR3 nucleotides are TGTGCCAGCAGTGAGGGACAGGGGTCCTACAATGAGCAGTTCTTC. This sequence encodes CASSEGQGSYNEQFF.

The CDR3 DNA is TGTGCCAGTAGTATCGCGGCAGGGAATCAGCCCCAGCATTTT. Translating gives CASSIAAGNQPQHF. This sequence joins TRBV19 and TRBJ1-5, with a possible D match to TRBD1 (5 bases). The CDR3 runs to 14 residues. In germline, CDR1 is LNHDA, CDR2 SQIVND (reference sequence). Trimming pared 3 bases from V and 4 bases from J, leaving 10 bases between.

This clone turned up a few times. The chain joins TRBV7-2 to TRBJ2-7, with 11 bases identical to TRBD2. The CDR3 spans 16 residues. Germline CDR1 reads SGHTA; CDR2 reads FQGNSA. Trimming cost V 6 bases and J 2 bases; bases outside gene matches: 9. The CDR3 nucleotides read TGTGCCAGCAGTTCTGCTCCGGGACTAGCGGCCTACGAGCAGTACTTC. Translating gives CASSSAPGLAAYEQYF.

The chain couples TRBV7-9 to TRBJ1-5, with D perhaps TRBD1 (5 bases). Trimming shortened V by 4 bases and J by 7 bases, and 11 bases separated the two germline ends. Looked up from germline, CDR1 is SEHNR and CDR2 is FQNEAQ (reference sequence). There are 13 residues in the CDR3. CDR3 region: CASSYLGAQPQHF. For the CDR3, the DNA is TGTGCCAGCAGCTATCTTGGGGCCCAGCCCCAGCATTTT. The variable domain in full, with the rest retrieved from reference TRBV7-9 and TRBJ1-5, is DTGVSQNPRHKITKRGQNVTFRCDPISEHNRLYWYRQTLGQGPEFLTYFQNEAQLEKSRLLSDRFSAERPKGSFSTLEIQRTEQGDSAMYLCASSYLGAQPQHFGDGTRLSIL.

This clone came up a few times. Here the CDR3 DNA reads TGTGCCAGCAGTCCCCTTATAGGGCCCCAGCATTTT. Its translation is CASSPLIGPQHF. The rearrangement links TRBV28 to TRBJ1-5; D is unclear. V lost 5 bases and J 9 bases, leaving 11 bases between the germline ends. Germline V gene data show CDR1 as MDHEN and CDR2 as SYDVKM. The CDR3 covers 12 residues.

The CDR3 is CASTPNRDSYSPLHF. The CDR3 nucleotides read TGTGCCAGCACTCCTAACCGGGACAGTTATTCACCCCTCCACTTT. The chain employs TRBV25-1 and TRBJ1-6; 7 bases match TRBD1. The length of the CDR3 is 15 residues. V dropped 7 bases and J dropped 8; count of bases not matched to a gene: 11. Germline CDR1 MGHDK, CDR2 SYGVNS.

In this sample, this clone turned up a few times. The chain couples TRBV6-5 to TRBJ1-2; D is ambiguous. V dropped 6 bases and J dropped 8 bases, with 16 bases sitting between them. This CDR3 has 13 residues. Germline V CDR1 and CDR2: MNHEY, SVGAGI. CDR3 loop: CASRPGRPRGYTF. CDR3 nucleotides: TGTGCCAGCAGACCCGGACGGCCGAGGGGCTACACCTTC.

The V and J genes are TRBV9 and TRBJ2-3; D is uncertain. Germline V gene sequence: CDR1 SGDLS, CDR2 YYNGEE. This CDR3 is 12 amino acids long. V was trimmed by 0 bases and J by 5 bases, leaving 4 bases between them. The DNA for the CDR3 is TGTGCCAGCAGCGTAGCGTTAGATACGCAGTATTTT. Amino acid sequence: CASSVALDTQYF.

There are a few counts of this clone. This chain joins TRBV25-1 and TRBJ2-1, with no clear D. Germline CDR1 and CDR2: MGHDK and SYGVNS. This CDR3 has 11 residues. Between the trimmed V and J ends, which lost 2 bases and 9 bases, there was a span of 5 bases. This CDR3 reads CASSEAGEQFF. The CDR3 bases are TGTGCCAGCAGTGAAGCCGGTGAGCAGTTCTTC.

The chain couples TRBV7-9 to TRBJ1-6; D not resolved. Deletions cut 5 bases from V and 10 bases from J, with 12 bases between. This CDR3 spans 13 amino acids. The germline CDR1 and CDR2 sequences are SEHNR and FQNEAQ (reference sequence). The CDR3: CASSREVNSPLHF. DNA for the CDR3: TGTGCCAGCAGCAGGGAGGTTAACTCACCCCTCCACTTT. Looking up the rest from reference TRBV7-9 and TRBJ1-6 gives the full variable domain: DTGVSQNPRHKITKRGQNVTFRCDPISEHNRLYWYRQTLGQGPEFLTYFQNEAQLEKSRLLSDRFSAERPKGSFSTLEIQRTEQGDSAMYLCASSREVNSPLHFGNGTRLTVT.

A few counts support this clone. The J gene is TRBJ1-4, the V gene TRBV29-1; 9 nucleotides agree with TRBD1. The V gene's germline CDR1 is SQVTM and CDR2 ANQGSEA. The trim removed 7 bases at V and 4 bases at J, leaving 4 bases unmatched. The CDR3 sequence is 13 residues long. CDR3 in amino acids: CSAGTGINEKLFF. The CDR3 DNA reads as TGCAGCGCGGGGACAGGGATTAATGAAAAACTGTTTTTT. Looking up the rest from reference TRBV29-1 and TRBJ1-4 gives the full variable domain: SAVISQKPSRDICQRGTSLTIQCQVDSQVTMMFWYRQQPGQSLTLIATANQGSEATYESGFVIDKFPISRPNLTFSTLTVSNMSPEDSSIYLCSAGTGINEKLFFGSGTQLSVL.

This clone was recorded a few times. The genes are TRBV29-1 and TRBJ2-5, with TRBD1 matching over 7 bases. Germline CDR1 and CDR2: SQVTM and ANQGSEA. V dropped 3 bases and J dropped 5; count of bases not matched to a gene: 6. This CDR3 is 13 amino acids long. CDR3 nucleotides: TGCAGCGTTGACCACAGGGGTGGCGAGACCCAGTACTTC. Its translation is CSVDHRGGETQYF.

This clone occurred a few times. The genes are TRBV30 and TRBJ1-4; D is uncertain. In germline, CDR1 is GTSNPN, CDR2 SVGIG (reference sequence). The CDR3 loop spans 15 amino acids. V lost 4 bases and J 0 bases, leaving 12 bases between the germline ends. The CDR3: CAWTSGITTNEKLFF. CDR3 DNA: TGTGCCTGGACCTCTGGTATAACAACTAATGAAAAACTGTTTTTT.

The rearrangement uses TRBV28 and TRBJ1-5; maybe TRBD1 (5 bases). The germline V and J ends were trimmed by 1 base and 7 bases, with 14 bases remaining between them. The CDR3 has 15 residues. Germline V gives CDR1 MDHEN, CDR2 SYDVKM. The CDR3 spells CASSLSPGHGQPQHF. The CDR3 DNA reads TGTGCCAGCAGTTTATCCCCAGGGCATGGGCAGCCCCAGCATTTT.

This clone was detected only a few times. The chain joins TRBV7-2 to TRBJ2-1, with 9 bases lining up with TRBD2. The CDR3 runs to 17 residues. V trimming: 4 bases; J trimming: 8 bases; junction bases outside the gene matches: 15. CDR1 and CDR2 (germline): SGHTA, FQGNSA. The CDR3 DNA reads as TGTGCCAGCAGCTCGATACTTAGCGGGAGAGCCTCAGATGAGCAGTTCTTC. This encodes CASSSILSGRASDEQFF.

The chain links TRBV6-1 to TRBJ2-1; D possibly corresponds to TRBD1 (5 bases). Germline-derived CDR1 and CDR2 are MNHNS and SASEGT. The CDR3 contains 14 residues. V shed 5 bases and J shed 8 bases, with 16 bases lying between them. CDR3 bases: TGTGCCAGCAGTCAGGGAATGTCAGTCGATGAGCAGTTCTTC. Amino acid sequence: CASSQGMSVDEQFF.

This clone was counted only a few times. This chain connects TRBV29-1 to TRBJ2-7, with 7 positions matching TRBD1. J lost 5 bases, V lost 5 bases, and 15 bases had no gene match. The CDR3 has 15 residues. Per germline, CDR1 SQVTM and CDR2 ANQGSEA. The CDR3 DNA follows: TGCAGCGTTAGAGGGGGACAGTTTCCTTTCAACGAGCAGTACTTC. Translated, it gives CSVRGGQFPFNEQYF.

With regard to this clone: A much larger clone lies one base from this, so it may be a read error. Other DNA sequences within the sample encode an identical CDR3. The V and J genes are TRBV30 and TRBJ1-2; TRBD1 matches at 7 bases. This CDR3 is 16 amino acids long. Trimming cost V 7 bases and J 0 bases; bases outside gene matches: 14. The germline V gene encodes CDR1 GTSNPN and CDR2 SVGIG (reference sequence). The CDR3 reads CALNRDRALANYGYTF. The CDR3, as DNA: TGTGCCTTAAATCGTGACAGGGCGCTAGCTAACTATGGCTACACCTTC.

This chain connects TRBV28 to TRBJ1-6; TRBD1 matches 7 bases. CDR1 is MDHEN and CDR2 is SYDVKM in the germline V gene. The CDR3 loop spans 14 amino acids. Trimming removed 7 bases from V and 14 bases from J; junction bases left unmatched: 14. Here the CDR3 DNA reads TGTGCCAGCAAGGGGGCCGCAGGGCCAATCACCCTCCACTTT. This sequence encodes CASKGAAGPITLHF.

The chain joins TRBV5-1 to TRBJ2-7; D may be TRBD1 (5 bases). Germline V gene lookup returns CDR1 SGHRS and CDR2 YFSETQ. This CDR3 has 15 residues. V was trimmed by 1 base and J by 0 bases, leaving 11 bases between them. DNA for the CDR3: TGCGCCAGCAGCTTGTTAGGGGAAAGCTCCTACGAGCAGTACTTC. It yields the protein CASSLLGESSYEQYF.

The rearrangement links TRBV5-6 to TRBJ2-7, with 10 bases aligning to TRBD2. V shed 4 bases, J shed 3 bases, and the junction held 7 bases outside the gene matches. The germline gives CDR1 SGHDT, CDR2 YYEEEE. This CDR3 contains 15 residues. The CDR3 DNA sequence: TGTGCCAGCAGCCTCGGACTAGCGGCACTCTACGAGCAGTACTTC. The encoded protein is CASSLGLAALYEQYF. Looking up the rest from reference TRBV5-6 and TRBJ2-7 gives the full variable domain: DAGVTQSPTHLIKTRGQQVTLRCSPKSGHDTVSWYQQALGQGPQFIFQYYEEEERQRGNFPDRFSGHQFPNYSSELNVNALLLGDSALYLCASSLGLAALYEQYFGPGTRLTVT.